This TCR beta chain stems from a study of cytomegalovirus exposure and HLA in healthy donors. Across the study: Out of approximately 170 million T cells, an earlier analysis found over 90 million unique TCR beta sequences in total.

CDR1 is MNHNS, CDR2 SASEGT, per germline. V lost 5 bases and J lost 3, with 14 bases in between. CDR3 length equals 15 residues. Study findings and constraints: Reported findings show TCR beta sequences accurately forecast HLA-A and HLA-B alleles in most subjects. V- and J-gene trimming of TCR beta was linked (in a later analysis) to a missense DCLRE1C variant. Relative to equally common others, HLA-associated TCR beta chains showed greater clonal expansion in a later analysis.

Points on this clone: The antigen is not known.

PCR employed 60 Vbeta and 13 Jbeta primers. Clones were read by immunoSEQ multiplex PCR, and TCRdb kept only the in-frame ones, dropping some. This sample has about 150,000 clones; about three quarters occur once, and the top ten carry roughly 4.2%. Sample: PBMCs. This TCR was recovered from a woman in her forties in good health and CMV-seronegative. The chain employs TRBV6-1 and TRBJ1-3, with D perhaps matching TRBD1 (5 bases). In nucleotides, the CDR3 is TGTGCCAGCAGTCTAGACAGACGACTTGGAAACACCATATATTTT. It specifies CASSLDRRLGNTIYF.